The 19 T cell receptor beta chains reported below all come from one sample, sequenced in a study of chemoradiotherapy in HPV16-positive cancers. TCRdb keeps only in-frame clones here, not all; method: immunoSEQ multiplex PCR. Among 30,000 to 40,000 clones listed, roughly 78% were seen once. This specimen was blood, taken from a patient who underwent chemoradiotherapy. The receptors originated from a human donor with HPV-associated anogenital cancer.

The chain couples TRBV6-5 to TRBJ1-3; D is perhaps TRBD1 (6 bases). The germline V gene has CDR1 MNHEY and CDR2 SVGAGI. CDR3 size: 15 residues. With 6 bases removed from V and 0 bases from J, the gap between germline ends came to 12 bases. CDR3 loop: CASRSTGTSGNTIYF. The CDR3 coding sequence is TGTGCCAGCAGGTCAACAGGGACCTCTGGAAACACCATATATTTT.

V is TRBV5-1 and J is TRBJ1-4; 7 bases are a match to TRBD1. V lost 0 bases to trimming and J lost 4 bases; unmatched junction nucleotides: 3. The CDR3 is 15 residues long. Germline V CDR1 and CDR2: SGHRS, YFSETQ. CDR3 sequence reads: CASSLGQGGNEKLFF. The CDR3 DNA sequence: TGCGCCAGCAGCTTGGGACAGGGTGGTAATGAAAAACTGTTTTTT. Supplemented by reference TRBV5-1 and TRBJ1-4, the full variable domain reads KAGVTQTPRYLIKTRGQQVTLSCSPISGHRSVSWYQQTPGQGLQFLFEYFSETQRNKGNFPGRFSGRQFSNSRSEMNVSTLELGDSALYLCASSLGQGGNEKLFFGSGTQLSVL.

This clone was seen only a few times. The CDR3 nucleotides read TGCGCCAGCAGCTCGCATATCGGGTCTGAAGCTTTCTTT. Its protein product is CASSSHIGSEAFF. The chain links TRBV5-1 to TRBJ1-1; D gene uncertain. This CDR3 comprises 13 residues. The germline V and J ends were trimmed by 3 bases and 6 bases, with 12 bases remaining between them. Germline CDR1 SGHRS, CDR2 YFSETQ. Using reference TRBV5-1 and TRBJ1-1 for the parts outside the CDR3, the full variable domain is KAGVTQTPRYLIKTRGQQVTLSCSPISGHRSVSWYQQTPGQGLQFLFEYFSETQRNKGNFPGRFSGRQFSNSRSEMNVSTLELGDSALYLCASSSHIGSEAFFGQGTRLTVV.

The chain recombines TRBV12-5 with TRBJ2-5, with D hard to call. The ends were cut back, 1 base at V and 7 bases at J, with 7 bases in the middle. CDR1 is LGHNT, CDR2 FRNRAP, per germline. The CDR3 is made up of 12 amino acids. The CDR3 sequence: CASGLALGTQYF. The CDR3 coding sequence is TGTGCTAGTGGTTTGGCACTTGGGACCCAGTACTTC.

The chain employs TRBV30 and TRBJ1-2; D is ambiguous. This CDR3 region has 13 residues. The germline V gene has CDR1 GTSNPN and CDR2 SVGIG (reference sequence). Trimming stripped 8 bases from V and 3 bases from J, with 16 bases between. The CDR3: CAQRLSRDYGYTF. The CDR3 region has the DNA TGTGCCCAGAGGCTTTCTCGGGACTATGGCTACACCTTC.

The V gene is TRBV4-1, the J gene TRBJ1-4, with 8 nucleotides matching TRBD1. This CDR3 has 16 residues. The germline V gene encodes CDR1 MGHRA and CDR2 YSYEKL. J was trimmed by 4 bases and V by 0 bases; bases with no gene match: 4. The CDR3 is CASSQDQGAGNEKLFF. In DNA form, the CDR3 reads TGCGCCAGCAGCCAAGATCAGGGGGCAGGTAATGAAAAACTGTTTTTT.

The CDR3 reads CASSIDWGNGQPQHF. DNA of the CDR3: TGTGCCAGTAGTATCGATTGGGGGAACGGTCAGCCCCAGCATTTT. The genes are TRBV19 and TRBJ1-5; D might be TRBD1 (5 bases). CDR1 is LNHDA, CDR2 SQIVND, per germline (reference sequence). This CDR3 has 15 residues. V gave up 3 bases and J gave up 6 bases, with 15 bases separating them.

The V call is TRBV5-8, the J call TRBJ1-5, with 7 bases fitting TRBD1. The length of the CDR3 is 14 residues. The J segment lost 3 bases and the V segment lost 4 bases, leaving 4 bases of the junction unmatched. Germline CDR1 and CDR2: SGHTS and YDEGEE. The CDR3 nucleotides read TGTGCCAGCAGCCCGGGACAGCCCAATCAGCCCCAGCATTTT. Translation gives CASSPGQPNQPQHF.

This clone was picked up one time. This sequence joins TRBV5-1 and TRBJ2-2; possible D gene TRBD2, 6 bases. The CDR3 is 15 amino acids. Trimming stripped 4 bases from V and 1 base from J, with 11 bases between. CDR1 SGHRS and CDR2 YFSETQ come from the germline V gene. CDR3 nucleotide sequence: TGCGCCAGCAGCATTAGCGGAAAGAACACCGGGGAGCTGTTTTTT. Translation: CASSISGKNTGELFF.

This clone was seen once. This sequence joins TRBV6-5 and TRBJ2-7; 7 nucleotides match TRBD1. This CDR3 has 14 residues. J lost 2 bases, V lost 2 bases, and 3 bases had no gene match. CDR1 and CDR2 (germline): MNHEY, SVGAGI. The CDR3 DNA reads TGTGCCAGCAGTTACGACAGGGCCCCCTACGAGCAGTACTTC. This codes for CASSYDRAPYEQYF.

The rearrangement uses TRBV5-1 and TRBJ1-6, with D possibly matching TRBD1 (5 bases). Germline loops: CDR1 SGHRS, CDR2 YFSETQ. V lost 4 bases and J 0 bases, leaving 14 bases between the germline ends. The CDR3 is 17 residues long. CDR3 protein: CASSAGAPSSYNSPLHF. Here the CDR3 DNA reads TGCGCCAGCAGCGCCGGGGCCCCGAGCTCCTATAATTCACCCCTCCACTTT.

The genes are TRBV7-3 and TRBJ2-2; 10 bases are a match to TRBD1. In germline, CDR1 is SGHTA, CDR2 FQGTGA. V lost 1 base, J lost 6 bases, and 8 bases stayed unmatched. The CDR3 spans 17 residues. The CDR3: CASSLNGGQGTAGELFF. The DNA for the CDR3 is TGTGCCAGCAGCTTAAACGGGGGACAGGGGACGGCCGGGGAGCTGTTTTTT. The entire variable domain, with the rest obtained from reference TRBV7-3 and TRBJ2-2, is as follows: GAGVSQTPSNKVTEKGKYVELRCDPISGHTALYWYRQSLGQGPEFLIYFQGTGAADDSGLPNDRFFAVRPEGSVSTLKIQRTERGDSAVYLCASSLNGGQGTAGELFFGEGSRLTVL.

The chain links TRBV4-1 to TRBJ1-2, with D hard to call. This CDR3 is 13 amino acids long. V lost 4 bases, J lost 1 base, and 7 bases lay in between. Germline V gives CDR1 MGHRA, CDR2 YSYEKL. The CDR3 sequence is CASSLQSNYGYTF. The CDR3 DNA reads as TGCGCCAGCAGCCTACAGAGTAACTATGGCTACACCTTC.

The chain employs TRBV5-1 and TRBJ2-7; no reliable D call. Germline loops: CDR1 SGHRS, CDR2 YFSETQ. This CDR3 contains 12 residues. Trimming took 4 bases from V and 5 from J, leaving 10 bases between them. CDR3 sequence: CASSPGPHEQYF. The CDR3 nucleotides are TGCGCCAGCAGCCCTGGACCCCACGAGCAGTACTTC.

The V and J genes are TRBV29-1 and TRBJ2-2; TRBD2 aligns across 7 bases. The V and J ends lost 7 bases and 3 bases, in that order; junction bases with no gene match: 11. The CDR3 runs to 15 residues. CDR1 is SQVTM and CDR2 is ANQGSEA in the germline V gene. DNA for the CDR3: TGCAGCGCCCGCGGACTAGGCCGGGACACCGGGGAGCTGTTTTTT. Protein sequence: CSARGLGRDTGELFF.

This sequence joins TRBV29-1 and TRBJ1-1; 7 nucleotides align to TRBD1. The CDR3 loop spans 12 amino acids. From germline, CDR1 is SQVTM and CDR2 ANQGSEA. The V segment lost 0 bases and the J segment 11 bases; nucleotides outside the gene matches: 6. The CDR3 bases are TGCAGCGTTGAAGAAGGGGGCGCGGGTGCTTTCTTT. This codes for CSVEEGGAGAFF.

CDR3 sequence reads: CASSLRGLSADTQYF. The CDR3 bases are TGCGCCAGCAGCTTGAGAGGGTTGAGTGCAGATACGCAGTATTTT. This chain joins TRBV5-1 and TRBJ2-3, with D perhaps matching TRBD2 (5 bases). The CDR3 covers 15 residues. CDR1 and CDR2 (germline): SGHRS, YFSETQ. V lost 1 base to trimming and J lost 4 bases, with 13 bases between them.

This chain uses TRBV7-9 with TRBJ1-2, with TRBD1 matching over 8 bases. Trimming cost V 4 bases and J 5 bases; bases outside gene matches: 9. The germline CDR1 and CDR2 sequences are SEHNR and FQNEAQ (reference sequence). The CDR3 has 15 amino acids. The CDR3 DNA reads as TGTGCCAGCAGCTCCCCTGGACAGGGCCTTTATGGCTACACCTTC. It yields the protein CASSSPGQGLYGYTF.

The chain is built from TRBV6-1 and TRBJ1-4; D not resolved. Germline V gene sequence: CDR1 MNHNS, CDR2 SASEGT. The CDR3 consists of 14 residues. Trimming shortened V by 4 bases and J by 2 bases, and 8 bases separated the two germline ends. CDR3 DNA sequence: TGTGCCAGCAGTGTACTTCTTACTAATGAAAAACTGTTTTTT. Translated, it gives CASSVLLTNEKLFF.